This TCR beta chain stems from a study of T cells in Graves' hyperthyroidism and ophthalmopathy. Researchers took RNA transcripts and amplified the TCR beta CDR3 regions from them. The primer set for the first-round RT-PCR of the TCR CDR3 was HTBI. TCRdb recomputed calls from the multiplex PCR reads with MiXCR, one row per CDR3 protein. The table shows 600,000 or so distinct CDR3 sequences, with roughly 17% occurring only once. The length of the CDR3 is 18 residues. Between the trimmed V and J ends, which lost 0 bases and 3 bases, there was a span of 21 bases. In germline, CDR1 is SGDLS, CDR2 YYNGEE. Sample: blood. The clonotype originates from a woman aged 25 to 39 with Graves' hyperthyroidism. V gene TRBV9 combines with J gene TRBJ1-2; D is uncertain. The DNA for the CDR3 is TGTGCCAGCAGCGTAGACGCCACCGGGAGCACTGATGACTATGGCTACACCTTC. Translating it yields CASSVDATGSTDDYGYTF.